Presented here are 24 T cell receptor beta chains from one specimen sequenced in a study of blood T cell repertoires in COVID-19 (dated by TCRdb to 2020 to 2022). The library came from the immunoSEQ multiplex PCR assay. As stored in TCRdb, this immuneACCESS dataset retains in-frame rearrangements with V and J assigned. A fraction of the clones does not appear; measured against another copy, unresolved V genes explain less than half of the discrepancy, and the remainder lacks a known reason. Here the sample has about 180,000 clones; around 82% occur a single time. Of the sample, roughly a tenth falls within the top ten clones. The sample taken for sequencing was peripheral blood. These TCRs come from a woman over 75 with active or convalescent COVID-19.

The chain uses TRBV9 and TRBJ1-1; a possible D gene is TRBD1 (6 bases). CDR1 and CDR2 from the germline V gene are SGDLS and YYNGEE. The CDR3 length is 16 residues. Trimming left V 5 bases short and J 2 bases short, with 19 bases between. CDR3 protein: CASSNRVLGVNTEAFF. CDR3 in DNA: TGTGCCAGCAGTAACAGGGTTTTGGGGGTCAACACTGAAGCTTTCTTT.

The rearrangement links TRBV18 to TRBJ2-1; 11 bases align to TRBD2. The CDR3 spans 15 residues. V shed 3 bases, J shed 3 bases, and the junction held 1 base outside the gene matches. Germline values: CDR1 KGHSH, CDR2 LQKENI. The CDR3 is CASSPGLADYNEQFF. The CDR3, as DNA: TGTGCCAGCTCACCGGGACTAGCGGACTACAATGAGCAGTTCTTC. Supplemented by reference TRBV18 and TRBJ2-1, the full variable domain reads NAGVMQNPRHLVRRRGQEARLRCSPMKGHSHVYWYRQLPEEGLKFMVYLQKENIIDESGMPKERFSAEFPKEGPSILRIQQVVRGDSAAYFCASSPGLADYNEQFFGPGTRLTVL.

The chain uses TRBV2 and TRBJ1-1, with TRBD1 matching over 12 bases. In germline, CDR1 is SNHLY, CDR2 FYNNEI. The CDR3 is made up of 15 amino acids. The junction had 4 bases not matched to a gene; V was cut back by 7 bases and J by 1 base. The DNA of the CDR3 is TGTGCCAGCACTGGGACAGGGGGCGCGAACACTGAAGCTTTCTTT. It encodes CASTGTGGANTEAFF.

The chain joins TRBV6-5 to TRBJ1-2, with D possibly being TRBD1 (5 bases). Trimming pared 7 bases from V and 7 bases from J, leaving 16 bases between. Germline CDR1 MNHEY, CDR2 SVGAGI. The CDR3 loop spans 13 amino acids. The DNA of the CDR3 is TGTGCCAGCACCTCAAACCGGGGGGTTGGCTACACCTTC. It is translated as CASTSNRGVGYTF.

This rearrangement joins TRBV24-1 to TRBJ2-1; perhaps TRBD2 as D (5 bases). The V and J ends lost 4 bases and 8 bases respectively, with 11 bases between them. The germline V gene encodes CDR1 KGHDR and CDR2 SFDVKD. The CDR3 has 13 amino acids. CDR3 sequence (DNA): TGTGCCACCAGTGAAGCGGACGCCCATGAGCAGTTCTTC. This encodes CATSEADAHEQFF.

This chain links TRBV19 with TRBJ2-7, with TRBD1 matching over 8 bases. The length of the CDR3 is 13 residues. Trimming removed 3 bases from V and 6 bases from J; junction bases left unmatched: 4. The germline V gene encodes CDR1 LNHDA and CDR2 SQIVND (reference sequence). CDR3 in amino acids: CASSMIQGGEQYF. CDR3 coding DNA: TGTGCCAGTAGTATGATACAGGGGGGCGAGCAGTACTTC.

J is TRBJ2-3 and V is TRBV7-8, with D maybe TRBD2 (5 bases). Per germline, CDR1 SGHVS and CDR2 FQNEAQ. This CDR3 spans 16 amino acids. V lost 1 base and J 4 bases, leaving 15 bases between the germline ends. CDR3 residues: CASSLGPPVSADTQYF. As DNA, the CDR3 is TGTGCCAGCAGCTTAGGCCCTCCAGTTAGCGCAGATACGCAGTATTTT.

The chain is built from TRBV12-3 or TRBV12-4 and TRBJ1-6, with D maybe TRBD1 (5 bases). This CDR3 is 13 amino acids long. Trimming pared 4 bases from V and 7 bases from J, leaving 8 bases between. The CDR3: CASSYRKNSPLHF. The CDR3 nucleotides read TGTGCCAGCAGTTACAGGAAAAATTCACCCCTCCACTTT.

The CDR3 sequence is CASSPTGTSEQYF. Written as DNA, the CDR3 is TGTGCCAGCAGCCCAACAGGGACGAGTGAGCAGTACTTC. The rearrangement links TRBV7-3 to TRBJ2-7; D is possibly TRBD1 (6 bases). The CDR3 contains 13 residues. Germline values: CDR1 SGHTA, CDR2 FQGTGA. V was shortened by 5 bases and J by 7 bases, with 15 bases between the two germline ends.

This rearrangement joins TRBV19 to TRBJ1-1; D remains ambiguous. From germline, CDR1 is LNHDA and CDR2 SQIVND (reference sequence). With 3 bases removed from V and 4 bases from J, the gap between germline ends came to 15 bases. The CDR3 is 15 residues long. CDR3 nucleotides: TGTGCCAGTAGTATGCAGTCCCGGTGGAGCACTGAAGCTTTCTTT. The encoded protein is CASSMQSRWSTEAFF.

The J gene is TRBJ2-7, the V gene TRBV6-5; TRBD2 aligns across 8 bases. After removal of 9 bases from V and 5 bases from J, the junction contained 12 bases not matched to a gene. Germline CDR1 reads MNHEY; CDR2 reads SVGAGI. CDR3 length: 14 residues. The CDR3 loop reads CASLSGSFDHEQYF. The CDR3 DNA reads as TGTGCCAGTTTAAGCGGGAGCTTCGATCACGAGCAGTACTTC.

The gene calls are TRBV18 and TRBJ1-5; the match to TRBD1 covers 10 bases. CDR1 KGHSH and CDR2 LQKENI come from the germline V gene. The CDR3 length is 17 residues. With V trimmed by 3 bases and J by 5 bases, 10 bases remained unmatched. The DNA of the CDR3 is TGTGCCAGCTCACCGGACCAGCCGGGACAGGGGTATCAGCCCCAGCATTTT. This translates into CASSPDQPGQGYQPQHF. Full variable domain (remainder filled in from reference TRBV18 and TRBJ1-5): NAGVMQNPRHLVRRRGQEARLRCSPMKGHSHVYWYRQLPEEGLKFMVYLQKENIIDESGMPKERFSAEFPKEGPSILRIQQVVRGDSAAYFCASSPDQPGQGYQPQHFGDGTRLSIL.

The V and J genes are TRBV10-3 and TRBJ1-1, with D hard to call. With 8 bases removed from V and 1 base from J, the gap between germline ends came to 11 bases. Germline V lookup: CDR1 ENHRY, CDR2 SYGVKD. The CDR3 runs 13 residues. The CDR3 DNA reads as TGTGCCATCCGGGATACCCCGAACACTGAAGCTTTCTTT. It yields the protein CAIRDTPNTEAFF.

V is TRBV6-1 and J is TRBJ1-1; 8 bases are shared with TRBD1. Germline CDR1 MNHNS, CDR2 SASEGT. The CDR3 length is 15 residues. J gave up 5 bases and V 3 bases, and 8 bases lay outside the gene matches. This CDR3 reads CASSDRGRIGTEAFF. The DNA of the CDR3 is TGTGCCAGCAGTGACAGGGGGCGTATTGGTACTGAAGCTTTCTTT.

This chain connects TRBV5-1 to TRBJ2-7; 11 nucleotides line up with TRBD2. Per germline, CDR1 SGHRS and CDR2 YFSETQ. The CDR3 sequence is 16 residues long. Trimming took 4 bases from V and 1 from J; bases not matched to a gene: 7. The CDR3: CASSPSLAGGSYEQYF. The CDR3, as DNA: TGCGCCAGCAGCCCTTCCTTAGCGGGAGGGTCCTACGAGCAGTACTTC.

The chain employs TRBV4-2 and TRBJ2-7; perhaps TRBD2 as D (6 bases). CDR3 size: 15 residues. Germline lookup yields CDR1 LGHNA and CDR2 YNFKEQ. V lost 1 base and J 2 bases, leaving 12 bases between the germline ends. This CDR3 reads CASSQVSPGAYEQYF. CDR3 in DNA: TGTGCCAGCAGCCAAGTAAGTCCGGGAGCCTACGAGCAGTACTTC.

Concerning this clone itself: One end of the junction does not line up with germline, which may come from a read error. The chain couples TRBV29-1 to TRBJ2-5, with 7 bases lining up with TRBD1. CDR3 length: 12 amino acids. Germline V gene data show CDR1 as SQVTM and CDR2 as ANQGSEA. For the CDR3, the DNA is TGCAGCGTCGAAGGGGGCGGAGAGACCCAGTACTTC. As protein: CSVEGGGETQYF.

This clone has ten or more counts. The rearrangement uses TRBV9 and TRBJ2-5; D possibly corresponds to TRBD2 (5 bases). This CDR3 has 15 amino acids. Germline CDR1 is SGDLS and CDR2 is YYNGEE. V shed 4 bases and J shed 1 base, with 14 bases lying between them. CDR3 in DNA: TGTGCCAGCAGCATCGATATGGACTTCCAAGAGACCCAGTACTTC. Protein product: CASSIDMDFQETQYF.

The chain combines TRBV2 with TRBJ2-2, with 15 positions matching TRBD2. Per germline, CDR1 SNHLY and CDR2 FYNNEI. The CDR3 extends over 17 amino acids. V shed 6 bases, J shed 6 bases, and the junction held 8 bases outside the gene matches. The CDR3 loop reads CASRRGLAGGGAGELFF. The DNA of the CDR3 is TGTGCCAGCAGGAGGGGACTAGCGGGAGGAGGGGCCGGGGAGCTGTTTTTT.

In this sample, this clone turned up a few times. The chain recombines TRBV2 with TRBJ1-1; possible D gene TRBD1, 6 bases. Germline values: CDR1 SNHLY, CDR2 FYNNEI. Trimming left V 6 bases short and J 4 bases short, with 15 bases between. The CDR3 sequence is 14 residues long. The CDR3 spells CASSEMGAATEAFF. CDR3 DNA: TGTGCCAGCAGCGAGATGGGGGCGGCCACTGAAGCTTTCTTT.

The chain has TRBV5-1 and TRBJ2-5, with 9 bases aligning to TRBD2. The CDR3 is made up of 15 amino acids. The germline gives CDR1 SGHRS, CDR2 YFSETQ. The V and J ends lost 5 bases and 2 bases, in that order; junction bases with no gene match: 7. The CDR3 region has the DNA TGCGCCAGCAGGAACAGACTAGCGGAACAAGAGACCCAGTACTTC. Amino acid sequence: CASRNRLAEQETQYF.

Comment on this clone: A much larger clone differs by one base, so this may be a read error. V is TRBV29-1 and J is TRBJ2-3, with D perhaps matching TRBD2 (5 bases). The CDR3 totals 14 residues. The V gene lost 8 bases and the J gene lost 2 bases, with 17 bases spanning the gap. CDR1 and CDR2 (germline): SQVTM, ANQGSEA. CDR3 nucleotides: TGCAGCTCTTCAACCGGGATTGTCACAGATACGCAGTATTTT. It encodes CSSSTGIVTDTQYF.

The gene calls are TRBV6-5 and TRBJ1-1; D uncertain. Trimming removed 7 bases at V and 4 bases at J, with 16 bases between. The CDR3 loop spans 14 amino acids. Germline values: CDR1 MNHEY, CDR2 SVGAGI. CDR3 DNA: TGTGCCAGCAACCGGGGAGGCGACGCCACTGAAGCTTTCTTT. Translating it yields CASNRGGDATEAFF.

The chain couples TRBV4-2 to TRBJ2-4; perhaps TRBD1 as D (6 bases). Germline V gene lookup returns CDR1 LGHNA and CDR2 YNFKEQ. The CDR3 is made up of 15 amino acids. The V and J ends lost 4 bases and 0 bases respectively, with 10 bases between them. CDR3 sequence: CASSRTEIAKNIQYF. DNA of the CDR3: TGTGCCAGCAGCCGGACAGAAATAGCCAAAAACATTCAGTACTTC.